The TCR beta chain described here comes from a study of high-grade serous ovarian cancer treatment subgroups. The overall study: Samples averaged roughly 15,000 reads and about 7,500 unique TCR beta rearrangements.

In the case of this clone: Its antigen is currently unknown.

Measured with immunoSEQ multiplex PCR; TCRdb has only the in-frame clones, and not every one. The table shows about 8,000 clones, with 60% to 80% occurring only once. The CDR3 is made up of 14 amino acids. Germline V CDR1 and CDR2: LNHDA, SQIVND (reference sequence). V was pared by 6 bases and J by 7 bases, with 4 bases of the junction left unmatched. Tumor samples were obtained before definitive surgery or chemotherapy. Notes on the study in general: Tumors within one patient showed repertoire similarity of about 0.095 to 0.79.

V and J are TRBV19 and TRBJ2-1, with 12 bases lining up with TRBD2. The specimen was tumor tissue. This receptor was identified in a human donor with high-grade serous ovarian cancer. In DNA form, the CDR3 reads TGTGCCAGTAGGACTAGCGGGAGAAGGAATGAGCAGTTCTTC. This codes for CASRTSGRRNEQFF.